The T cell receptor beta chain described here comes from a study of cytomegalovirus exposure and HLA in healthy donors (dated by TCRdb to 2017 to 2019). Regarding the study in general: An earlier analysis of 587 of the donors reported under 300 Gb of sequence data and 117 million unique TCR beta sequences obtained from roughly 180 million T cells. About 300 gigabases of sequencing data and 70 million to 100 million unique TCR sequences were included in an early release covering about 700 HLA-typed donors. The genetic ancestry cluster associated with self-reported Caucasian donors included 70% to 85% of the 398 genotyped donors. The study aimed to test whether signatures of past pathogen exposure could be identified by cataloging public T cell receptors. Using immunosequencing, the study profiled T cell repertoires from 500 to 800 subjects and related those repertoires to cytomegalovirus serostatus. Besides the first cohort of about 730 subjects, a separate validation cohort made up of 120 different subjects was used. High-throughput TCR immunosequencing, statistical association of individual TCRs with disease status, and machine learning were combined to predict cytomegalovirus infection status. In a later analysis, previously published TCR beta repertoires from 666 donors were re-analyzed and high-resolution HLA genotyping was added so that TCR occurrence patterns could be studied. Rather than drawing on any new phenotypic data, the later analysis identified candidate immune exposures from TCR beta sequences and the way those sequences occurred across donors. In an earlier analysis of a few hundred of the donors, high-throughput TCR beta sequencing was used to judge whether each TCR beta V gene segment behaved as functional or pseudogenic. Donor age, sex, ethnicity and CMV serostatus were compiled together with the repertoire data. A later genetic analysis used genome-wide SNP genotypes for about 55% of the 666 donors, treating that subset as a discovery cohort. All discovery cohort repertoires had been generated on a single sequencing platform. HLA typing covered class I and class II loci at four-digit resolution. The number of donors typed differed by locus, with about 629-630 for A, B, C, DRB1 and DQB1, around 500 for DQA1, under 610 for DPA1, and some 440 for DPB1. Several DR-DQ haplotypes were treated as single units for association and clustering because of strong linkage in the cohort. On average, roughly 250,000 unique TCR beta nucleotide sequences were sequenced per donor among more than 350 genotyped donors of the cohort, with around 19% of those sequences being non-productive.

Findings and caveats that apply to the study as a whole: This cohort had only TCR beta chains sequenced, and the lack of alpha or paired-chain data limited which features could be detected. A later analysis associated 15,000 to 20,000 TCR beta sequences with specific HLA alleles at a false discovery rate of 0.05. For the cohort, immune exposure information was limited to CMV serostatus. A cluster of highly shared sequence variants was judged likely to represent a technical artifact of the sequencing pipeline. Because HLA typing was missing for some donors at each locus, association tests included only the typed subset. In an earlier analysis of fewer than 700 of the donors, most TCR beta V segments appeared in productive rearrangements about 90% or about 30% of the time, broadly matching IMGT annotations. V-gene and J-gene trimming of TCR beta chains was associated with a missense DCLRE1C variant in a later genetic analysis, and the association was replicated in an independent cohort. The presence/absence analyses assumed that sequencing depth was roughly uniform across donors, and that assumption may not be true. Some IMGT-functional V segments, including TRBV6-2 and TRBV6-3, could not be distinguished by the 87-base-pair reads and were therefore excluded. According to the authors, the approach could potentially be generalized to other disease states and immunological phenotypes. When HLA alleles, especially DR and DQ, strongly co-occurred, attributing TCR associations to individual alleles was difficult. In a later analysis, most CMV-associated TCR beta chains were found to appear HLA-restricted, with HLA associations seemingly driven largely by CMV exposure. According to a later analysis, parvovirus B19, influenza, CMV and Epstein-Barr virus appeared linked to several top co-occurrence clusters. The study gave a list of about 150 TCR beta chains associated with cytomegalovirus. In a later analysis, HLA-associated TCR beta chains were found to be more clonally expanded and to have lower generation probabilities than equally common non-associated chains. Three of the identified cytomegalovirus-associated TCR beta chains were confirmed in vitro to be specific for cytomegalovirus antigens. Across donors, most TCR sequences were observed very rarely, whereas some public TCRs were present in many individuals. According to a later genetic analysis, donors in an Asian-associated ancestry cluster had fewer N-insertions in productive TCRs than the approximately 700-donor mean. In a later analysis, TCR association rates were found to vary across HLA loci, with the most associated TCRs seen for DRB1 alleles and the fewest for HLA-C alleles. Because counts were too low, more than 15 rarely observed V segments, including chromosome 9 orphons, were left out of the earlier analysis of roughly 600 of the donors. Cytomegalovirus status was reported to be diagnosed by the classifier with high specificity and sensitivity in both the original and validation cohorts. A further reported finding was that TCR beta sequences accurately predicted the HLA-A and HLA-B alleles for most subjects in the first cohort. Linkage disequilibrium might explain the correlated functional status among segregating V segments, but an unknown experimental factor could not be excluded.

Comment on this clone: Its recognized antigen is unknown. No clone much larger than this one lies a single base away; base qualities are absent.

The cohort comprised some 700 healthy bone marrow donors. At the time of sampling, every cohort member was nominally healthy, though immune exposures that went unrecorded were likely present. The donor was CMV seronegative and belonged to the group of under 400 seronegative cohort members. A peripheral blood sample was provided by each donor, and peripheral blood mononuclear cells were used for TCR beta sequencing. Genomic DNA extraction from the blood cell samples was performed with the Qiagen DNeasy Blood Extraction Kit. The library was prepared using the immunoSEQ multiplex PCR assay. A mixture of 60 forward primers for TCR Vbeta segments and 13 reverse primers for TCR Jbeta segments was used in the multiplex PCR. The CDR3 region of rearranged TCR beta genes was amplified from genomic DNA by a multiplex PCR assay. The Illumina HiSeq System was used to sequence the amplified TCR beta libraries as 87-base-pair reads. In the authors' own workflow: In a later analysis, tens of millions of unique TCR beta chains were counted across the roughly 700 repertoires, and roughly 11 million of these chains were shared by at least two donors. A nearest-neighbor algorithm error-corrected the raw reads and collapsed the reads into unique sequences, merging closely related sequences to remove PCR and sequencing errors. V, D and J gene segments were assigned by aligning CDR3 sequences to IMGT reference sequences. For a sequence to be retained, a match of at least six nucleotides to both a V gene segment and a J gene segment was required. Rearrangements were called productive when the CDR3 lacked stop codons and stayed in frame with V and J; all others were non-productive. Following IMGT convention, CDR3 was defined as the stretch from the second conserved V-encoded cysteine to the conserved J-encoded phenylalanine. The earlier analysis of about 500 of the donors excluded sequences that lacked an unambiguous match to a single V gene segment. In an earlier analysis of roughly 500 of the donors, V segments were called functional above 56.7% productive rearrangements and were called segregating when the between-donor standard deviation exceeded 5%. A statistical classification framework was built for diagnosing cytomegalovirus status from the catalog of TCR beta chain sequences. In a later analysis, V and J genes were assigned by comparing TCR nucleotide sequences against IMGT/GENE-DB human TR gene sequences. In a later analysis, CDR3 sequences and most-parsimonious VDJ recombination scenarios were assigned using the TCRdist pipeline. In a later analysis, every TCR beta chain was defined by the combination of its CDR3 amino acid sequence and its V-gene family, and reads without a unique V-gene family were dropped. To address suspected cross-contamination and a sequencing artifact, a later analysis removed 592 highly shared, low-generation-probability nucleotide sequences. In a later analysis, a clonal expansion index was calculated for each public chain from normalized within-repertoire ranks of inferred template counts. Generation probabilities in a later analysis came from a VDJ recombination model fitted to out-of-frame rearrangements, and those results were checked against IGoR. Hypergeometric tests were used in a later analysis to score TCR-TCR, TCR-HLA and TCR-CMV co-occurrence, with a repertoire-size bias correction applied to the TCR pairs. False discovery rates were estimated in a later analysis by permuting HLA or CMV assignments 20 times. In a later analysis, co-occurring TCRs were grouped with DBSCAN, and TCRdist sequence similarity was added when clustering was performed within HLA-allele-positive subsets. Co-occurrence clustering excluded repertoires with fewer than 30,000 or more than 120,000 public chains, plus five with anomalous nucleotide sharing. The source is immuneACCESS, and TCRdb retained only in-frame sequences with V and J called. Part of the clones is not carried over; for the studies checked, unresolved V genes explain less than half of this, and the remainder is unexplained. Clonal size and the V and J genes are those of that table, whereas D and trimming came from the DNA. This sample holds some 200,000 clones; about 80% were observed only once. Of the sample, 0.63% is held by the ten largest clones.

Trimming takes 5 bases off V and 5 bases off J; junction bases not matched to a gene: 6. CDR1 and CDR2 are drawn from the germline V gene (reference sequence): SGHAT, FQDESV. The CDR3 goes from the cysteine to the phenylalanine over 15 residues. The only DNA kept is the CDR3, 45 bases in frame from the first base. The clonotype was recovered from a man in his late teens or twenties in good health and CMV-seronegative. Sequenced input: PBMCs. The chain is encoded by TRBV11-1 joined to TRBJ2-5; 12 bases in the junction line up with TRBD1. The DNA sequence is TGTGCCAGCAGCCCTCGGGACAGGGGGCCTGAGACCCAGTACTTC. It translates as CASSPRDRGPETQYF.